Presented here are 15 T cell receptor beta chains from one specimen sequenced in a study of a mutant IDH1 vaccine in newly diagnosed glioma. These receptors' antigens are unknown. Time point in this sample: week 5, during vaccination. With topical imiquimod, each dose of the vaccine consisted of 300 ug of mutant IDH1 20-mer peptide. Measured with immunoSEQ multiplex PCR; TCRdb has only the in-frame clones, and not every one. The sample has tens of thousands of clones, around 82% seen once. The sample was PBMCs, taken from a glioma patient whose treatment included an IDH1 peptide vaccine. The receptors come from a woman younger than 30 with glioma. Some clones in this sample may be carry-over from other donors' samples.

The rearrangement links TRBV29-1 to TRBJ1-1; D not resolved. V shed 4 bases and J shed 3 bases, with 6 bases lying between them. The CDR3 is made up of 11 amino acids. CDR1 SQVTM and CDR2 ANQGSEA come from the germline V gene. CDR3 in DNA: TGCAGCGTTGTAAGGGACACTGAAGCTTTCTTT. It yields the protein CSVVRDTEAFF.

The rearrangement joins TRBV5-4 to TRBJ1-2; D might be TRBD1 (5 bases). The CDR3 sequence is 15 residues long. Germline V gene lookup returns CDR1 SGHNT and CDR2 YYREEE (reference sequence). The V gene lost 5 bases and the J gene lost 2 bases, with 16 bases spanning the gap. The CDR3 nucleotides are TGTGCCAGCAGTCTTAGAGCCGGGACGAACTATGGCTACACCTTC. It translates to CASSLRAGTNYGYTF.

V usage is TRBV11-2 and J usage is TRBJ2-1, with a tentative D call TRBD2 (6 bases). This CDR3 is 12 amino acids long. Germline CDR1 SGHAT, CDR2 FQNNGV. V shed 3 bases and J shed 7 bases, with 7 bases lying between them. The CDR3 sequence: CASSFRGNEQFF. As DNA, the CDR3 is TGTGCCAGCAGCTTCCGGGGGAATGAGCAGTTCTTC.

The chain combines TRBV5-6 with TRBJ2-7; 9 bases fit TRBD1. This CDR3 contains 14 residues. After removal of 2 bases from V and 6 bases from J, the junction contained 6 bases not matched to a gene. The germline gives CDR1 SGHDT, CDR2 YYEEEE. In DNA, the CDR3 is TGTGCCAGCAGCTTCGGGACAGGGAAGGGCGAGCAGTACTTC. It translates to CASSFGTGKGEQYF.

A single count supports this clone. The chain links TRBV7-9 to TRBJ2-3, with 14 bases matching TRBD2. Germline V lookup: CDR1 SEHNR, CDR2 FQNEAQ (reference sequence). V trimming: 1 base; J trimming: 4 bases; junction bases outside the gene matches: 7. This CDR3 spans 18 amino acids. DNA of the CDR3: TGTGCCAGCAGCTTAGAGGGACTAGCGGGGGCCGCATCAGATACGCAGTATTTT. Translating it yields CASSLEGLAGAASDTQYF.

The chain employs TRBV19 and TRBJ1-5, with TRBD1 matching 7 bases. The CDR3 is 18 amino acids. Looked up from germline, CDR1 is LNHDA and CDR2 is SQIVND (reference sequence). The V and J ends lost 1 base and 5 bases, in that order; junction bases with no gene match: 14. The CDR3 DNA reads as TGTGCCAGTAGTATAGGGAGGAGGCGACAGGGACTTGATCAGCCCCAGCATTTT. It yields the protein CASSIGRRRQGLDQPQHF.

This clone was counted once. The gene calls are TRBV1 and TRBJ2-5. TRBV1 constitutes a pseudogene. This CDR3 has 16 amino acids. For the CDR3, the DNA is TGCACCAGCAGCCAAGATAAAGGGGGGCTCCAAGAGACCCAGTACTTC. It translates to CTSSQDKGGLQETQYF.

J is TRBJ2-7 and V is TRBV6-4; 7 nucleotides agree with TRBD1. J gave up 2 bases and V 7 bases, and 11 bases lay outside the gene matches. The CDR3 has 15 residues. CDR1 MRHNA and CDR2 SNTAGT come from the germline V gene. The CDR3 coding sequence is TGTGCCAGCACCGGACTGGAGACAGGGACCTACGAGCAGTACTTC. Encoded protein: CASTGLETGTYEQYF.

CDR3 DNA sequence: TGTGCCACCAGCCGCACAGTGATGAACACTGAAGCTTTCTTT. It codes for CATSRTVMNTEAFF. V and J are TRBV15 and TRBJ1-1; D is unclear. Trimming left V 5 bases short and J 0 bases short, with 10 bases between. CDR3 length: 14 amino acids. Germline lookup yields CDR1 LNHNV and CDR2 YYDKDF (reference sequence).

The V gene is TRBV9, the J gene TRBJ2-2, with 11 bases that match TRBD2. The CDR3 sequence is 14 residues long. The germline CDR1 and CDR2 sequences are SGDLS and YYNGEE. Trimming cost V 0 bases and J 8 bases; bases outside gene matches: 0. CDR3 nucleotides: TGTGCCAGCAGCGTAGGACTAGCGGGGGGGGAGCTGTTTTTT. Its translation is CASSVGLAGGELFF. Filled out from reference TRBV9 and TRBJ2-2, the complete variable domain reads DSGVTQTPKHLITATGQRVTLRCSPRSGDLSVYWYQQSLDQGLQFLIQYYNGEERAKGNILERFSAQQFPDLHSELNLSSLELGDSALYFCASSVGLAGGELFFGEGSRLTVL.

The chain is built from TRBV6-5 and TRBJ1-4; no clear D gene. V lost 6 bases, J lost 5 bases, and 10 bases lay in between. From germline, CDR1 is MNHEY and CDR2 SVGAGI. The CDR3 sequence is 13 residues long. Here the CDR3 DNA reads TGTGCCAGCAGACGAACACTAAATGAAAAACTGTTTTTT. This translates into CASRRTLNEKLFF.

There are a few counts of this clone. The chain recombines TRBV2 with TRBJ1-1; D is ambiguous. Trimming stripped 1 base from V and 10 bases from J, with 4 bases between. The CDR3 runs 10 residues. In germline, CDR1 is SNHLY, CDR2 FYNNEI. Here the CDR3 DNA reads TGTGCCAGCAGTGAAGATCGAGCTTTCTTT. It specifies CASSEDRAFF.

The chain combines TRBV5-1 with TRBJ2-7; no reliable D call. Germline CDR1 and CDR2: SGHRS and YFSETQ. There are 13 residues in the CDR3. Trimming pared 0 bases from V and 3 bases from J, leaving 7 bases between. CDR3 sequence: CASSLEQHYEQYF. DNA for the CDR3: TGCGCCAGCAGCTTGGAACAGCACTACGAGCAGTACTTC.

About this clone itself: It may be a read error: a sequence one base away is much more abundant. The identical CDR3 is also encoded by other nucleotide sequences in the sample. This chain joins TRBV6-1 and TRBJ2-7, with unresolved D. CDR3 length: 13 amino acids. The germline gives CDR1 MNHNS, CDR2 SASEGT. This chain's CDR3 is CASSDPEPYEQYF. The CDR3 coding sequence is TGTGCCAGCAGTGACCCAGAACCCTACGAGCAGTATTTC.

Points on this clone: The germline gene is not matched at one end of the junction; a read error may be the cause. The CDR3 DNA sequence: TGTGCCAGCAGCCTTATCCGCACAACTAATGAAAAACCGTTTTTT. As protein: CASSLIRTTNEKPFF. The rearrangement joins TRBV7-9 to TRBJ1-4; D remains ambiguous. CDR3 length equals 15 residues. Germline CDR1 SEHNR, CDR2 FQNEAQ (reference sequence).